This T cell receptor (beta chain) was obtained from a study of blood T cell repertoires in COVID-19. Across the study: Donors in the United States, Italy and Spain gave samples during acute or convalescent COVID-19.

Before being deemed recovered, Cohort 3 donors had two negative PCRs, clearance, or symptom resolution. Per the authors' pipeline: Amplification with reference gene primers provided the estimates of nucleated cell counts. Some clones are missing from TCRdb's copy, which holds only in-frame ones; the method was immunoSEQ multiplex PCR. V and J calls and clone size come straight from that table; D and trimming were deduced from the DNA. The table shows some 300,000 clones, with 89% occurring only once. The origin of this receptor is a woman in her forties who had recovered from COVID-19. The sample taken for sequencing was PBMCs or T cells enriched from blood (not recorded which).

The CDR3 spells CASREGQGSQYF. The DNA of the CDR3 is TGTGCCAGCAGGGAGGGACAGGGGTCGCAGTATTTT. The rearrangement uses TRBV5-6 and TRBJ2-3, with 10 bases matching TRBD1. This CDR3 has 12 residues. V lost 5 bases to trimming and J lost 10 bases; unmatched junction nucleotides: 4. Germline V gives CDR1 SGHDT, CDR2 YYEEEE.